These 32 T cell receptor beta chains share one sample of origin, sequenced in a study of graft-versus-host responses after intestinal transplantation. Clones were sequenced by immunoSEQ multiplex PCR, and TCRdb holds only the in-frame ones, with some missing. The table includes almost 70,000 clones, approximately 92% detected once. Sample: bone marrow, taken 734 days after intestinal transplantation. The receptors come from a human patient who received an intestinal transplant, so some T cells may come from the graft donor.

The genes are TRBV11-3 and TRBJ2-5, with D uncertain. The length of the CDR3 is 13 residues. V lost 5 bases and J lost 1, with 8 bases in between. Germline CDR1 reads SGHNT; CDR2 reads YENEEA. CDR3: CASSPTIQETQYF. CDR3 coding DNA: TGTGCCAGCAGCCCTACCATCCAAGAGACCCAGTACTTC.

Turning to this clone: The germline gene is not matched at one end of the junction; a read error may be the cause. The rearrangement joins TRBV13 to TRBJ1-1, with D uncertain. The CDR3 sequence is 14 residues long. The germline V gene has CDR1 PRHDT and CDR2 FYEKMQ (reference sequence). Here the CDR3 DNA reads TGTGCCAGCAGCCTAGGAGCCGGGGAAACTGAAGCTTTCTTT. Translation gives CASSLGAGETEAFF.

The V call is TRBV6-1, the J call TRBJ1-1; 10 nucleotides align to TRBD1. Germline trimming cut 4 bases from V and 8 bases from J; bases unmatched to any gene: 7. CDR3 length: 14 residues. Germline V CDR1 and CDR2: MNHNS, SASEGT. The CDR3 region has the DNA TGTGCCAGCAGTGCCGACAGGGGGCGCCGGGAAGCTTTCTTT. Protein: CASSADRGRREAFF.

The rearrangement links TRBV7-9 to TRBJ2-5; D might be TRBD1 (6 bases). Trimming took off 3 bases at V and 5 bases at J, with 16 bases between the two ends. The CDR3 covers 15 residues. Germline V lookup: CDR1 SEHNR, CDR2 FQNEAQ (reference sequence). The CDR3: CASSFTTGLGETQYF. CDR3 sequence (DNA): TGTGCCAGCAGCTTCACGACAGGTTTGGGGGAGACCCAGTACTTC. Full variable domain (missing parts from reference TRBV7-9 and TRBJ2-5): DTGVSQNPRHKITKRGQNVTFRCDPISEHNRLYWYRQTLGQGPEFLTYFQNEAQLEKSRLLSDRFSAERPKGSFSTLEIQRTEQGDSAMYLCASSFTTGLGETQYFGPGTRLLVL.

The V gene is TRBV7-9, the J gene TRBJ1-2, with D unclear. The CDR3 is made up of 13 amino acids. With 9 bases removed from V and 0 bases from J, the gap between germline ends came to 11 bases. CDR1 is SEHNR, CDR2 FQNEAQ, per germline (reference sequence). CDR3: CASSGRTNYGYTF. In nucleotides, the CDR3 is TGTGCCAGTTCCGGACGGACTAACTATGGCTACACCTTC.

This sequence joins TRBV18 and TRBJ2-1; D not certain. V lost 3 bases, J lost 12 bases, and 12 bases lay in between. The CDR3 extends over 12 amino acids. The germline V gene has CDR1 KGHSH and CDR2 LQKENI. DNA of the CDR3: TGTGCCAGCTCACCGAGGCGGCGATTGCAGTTCTTC. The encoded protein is CASSPRRRLQFF.

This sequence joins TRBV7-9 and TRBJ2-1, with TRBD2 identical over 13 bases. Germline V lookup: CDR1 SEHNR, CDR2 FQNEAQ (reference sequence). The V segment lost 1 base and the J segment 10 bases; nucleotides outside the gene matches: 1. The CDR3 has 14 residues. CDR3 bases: TGTGCCAGCAGCTTAGGGGGACTAGCGGGGGAGCAGTTCTTC. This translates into CASSLGGLAGEQFF.

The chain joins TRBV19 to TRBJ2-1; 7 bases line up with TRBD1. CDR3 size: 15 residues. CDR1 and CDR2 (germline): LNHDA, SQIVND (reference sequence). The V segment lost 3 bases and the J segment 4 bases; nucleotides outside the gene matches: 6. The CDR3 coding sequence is TGTGCCAGTAGTATCGGACAGGAAATATACAATGAGCAGTTCTTC. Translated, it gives CASSIGQEIYNEQFF.

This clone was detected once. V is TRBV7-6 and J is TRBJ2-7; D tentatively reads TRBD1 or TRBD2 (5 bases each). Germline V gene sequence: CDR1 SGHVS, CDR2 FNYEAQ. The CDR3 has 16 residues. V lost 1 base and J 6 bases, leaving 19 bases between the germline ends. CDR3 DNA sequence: TGTGCCAGCAGCTTAGGCACCGGGACGGATCCTTCCGAGCAGTACTTC. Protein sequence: CASSLGTGTDPSEQYF.

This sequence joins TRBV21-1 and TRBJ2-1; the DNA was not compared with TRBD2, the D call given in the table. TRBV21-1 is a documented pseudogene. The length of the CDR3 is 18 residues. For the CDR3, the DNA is TGTGCCAGCAGCAAGGGGACTAGCGGGGGGAGCTCCTACAATGAGCAGTTCTTC. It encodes CASSKGTSGGSSYNEQFF.

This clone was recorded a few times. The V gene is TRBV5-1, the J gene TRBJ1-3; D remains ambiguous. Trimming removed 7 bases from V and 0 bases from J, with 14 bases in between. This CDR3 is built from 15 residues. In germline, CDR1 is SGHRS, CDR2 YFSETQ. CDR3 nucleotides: TGCGCCAGCGAGGTTAGCGGTGACTCTGGAAACACCATATATTTT. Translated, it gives CASEVSGDSGNTIYF. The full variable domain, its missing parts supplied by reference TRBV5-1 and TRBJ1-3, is KAGVTQTPRYLIKTRGQQVTLSCSPISGHRSVSWYQQTPGQGLQFLFEYFSETQRNKGNFPGRFSGRQFSNSRSEMNVSTLELGDSALYLCASEVSGDSGNTIYFGEGSWLTVV.

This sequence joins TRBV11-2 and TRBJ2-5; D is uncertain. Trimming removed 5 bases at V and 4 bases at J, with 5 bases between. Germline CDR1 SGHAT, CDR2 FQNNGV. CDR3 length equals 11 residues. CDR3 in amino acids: CASSQSETQYF. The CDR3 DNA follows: TGTGCCAGCAGCCAATCAGAGACCCAGTACTTC.

CDR3 bases: TGTGCCAGCAGCTTAACGGGACTATCGCTTGGGAAGACCCAGTACTTC. It yields the protein CASSLTGLSLGKTQYF. The V gene is TRBV13, the J gene TRBJ2-5, with 7 bases that match TRBD2. This CDR3 has 16 amino acids. Germline loops: CDR1 PRHDT, CDR2 FYEKMQ (reference sequence). The trim removed 2 bases at V and 6 bases at J, leaving 12 bases unmatched.

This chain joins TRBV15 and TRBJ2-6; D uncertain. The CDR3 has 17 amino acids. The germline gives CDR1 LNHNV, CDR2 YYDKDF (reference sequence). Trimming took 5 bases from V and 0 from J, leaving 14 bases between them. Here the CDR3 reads CATSDRSTYSGANVLTF. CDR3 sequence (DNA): TGTGCCACCAGCGACCGTTCCACTTACTCTGGGGCCAACGTCCTGACTTTC. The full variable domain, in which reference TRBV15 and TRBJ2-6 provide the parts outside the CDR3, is DAMVIQNPRYQVTQFGKPVTLSCSQTLNHNVMYWYQQKSSQAPKLLFHYYDKDFNNEADTPDNFQSRRPNTSFCFLDIRSPGLGDTAMYLCATSDRSTYSGANVLTFGAGSRLTVL.

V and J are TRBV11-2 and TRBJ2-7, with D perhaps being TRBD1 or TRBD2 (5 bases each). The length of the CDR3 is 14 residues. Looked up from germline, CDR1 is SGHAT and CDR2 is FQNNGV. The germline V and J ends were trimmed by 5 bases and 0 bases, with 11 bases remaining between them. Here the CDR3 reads CASSRTRGSYEQYF. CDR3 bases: TGTGCCAGCAGCCGGACGAGGGGCTCCTACGAGCAGTACTTC. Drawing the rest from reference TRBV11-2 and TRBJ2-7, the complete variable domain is EAGVAQSPRYKIIEKRQSVAFWCNPISGHATLYWYQQILGQGPKLLIQFQNNGVVDDSQLPKDRFSAERLKGVDSTLKIQPAKLEDSAVYLCASSRTRGSYEQYFGPGTRLTVT.

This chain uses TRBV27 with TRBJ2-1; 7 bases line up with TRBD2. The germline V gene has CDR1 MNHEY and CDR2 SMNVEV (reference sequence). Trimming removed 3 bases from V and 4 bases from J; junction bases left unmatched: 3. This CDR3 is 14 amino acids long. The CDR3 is CASSFGGGYNEQFF. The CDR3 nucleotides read TGTGCCAGCAGTTTCGGCGGGGGATACAATGAGCAGTTCTTC.

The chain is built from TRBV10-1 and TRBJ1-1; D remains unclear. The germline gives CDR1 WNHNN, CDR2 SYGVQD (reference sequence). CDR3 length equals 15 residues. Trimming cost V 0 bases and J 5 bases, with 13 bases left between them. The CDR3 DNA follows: TGCGCCAGCAGTGAGTCGAAGGTAGGAAGTACTGAAGCTTTCTTT. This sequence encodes CASSESKVGSTEAFF.

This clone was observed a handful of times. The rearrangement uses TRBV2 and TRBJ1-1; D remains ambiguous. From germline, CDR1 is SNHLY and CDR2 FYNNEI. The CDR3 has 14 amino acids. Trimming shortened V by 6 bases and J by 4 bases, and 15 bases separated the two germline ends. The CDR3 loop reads CASSSLDVGTEAFF. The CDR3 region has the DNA TGTGCCAGCAGCTCCCTCGATGTGGGCACTGAAGCTTTCTTT.

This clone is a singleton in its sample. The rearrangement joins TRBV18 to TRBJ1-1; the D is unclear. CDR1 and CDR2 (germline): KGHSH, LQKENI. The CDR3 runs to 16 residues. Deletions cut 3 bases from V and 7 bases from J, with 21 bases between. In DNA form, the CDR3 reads TGTGCCAGCTCACCGCGGGCAGGCCGGCGGCAGAGTGAAGCTTTCTTT. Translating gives CASSPRAGRRQSEAFF.

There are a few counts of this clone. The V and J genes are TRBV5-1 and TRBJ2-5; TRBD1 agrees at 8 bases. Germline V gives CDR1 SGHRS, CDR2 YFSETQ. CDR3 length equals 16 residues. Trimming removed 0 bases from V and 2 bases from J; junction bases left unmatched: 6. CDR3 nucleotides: TGCGCCAGCAGCTTGGATGCCAGGGGGCGGCAAGAGACCCAGTACTTC. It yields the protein CASSLDARGRQETQYF.

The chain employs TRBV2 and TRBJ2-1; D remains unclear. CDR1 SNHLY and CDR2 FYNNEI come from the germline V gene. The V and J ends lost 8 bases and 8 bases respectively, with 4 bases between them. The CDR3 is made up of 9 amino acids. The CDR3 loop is CASAYEQFF. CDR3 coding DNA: TGTGCCAGCGCTTATGAGCAGTTCTTC.

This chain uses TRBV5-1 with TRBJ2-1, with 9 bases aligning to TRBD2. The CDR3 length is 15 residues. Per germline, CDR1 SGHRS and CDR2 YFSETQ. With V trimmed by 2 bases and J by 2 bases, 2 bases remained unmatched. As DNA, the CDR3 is TGCGCCAGCAGCTTCGGCGGGGGGGCCTACAATGAGCAGTTCTTC. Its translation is CASSFGGGAYNEQFF.

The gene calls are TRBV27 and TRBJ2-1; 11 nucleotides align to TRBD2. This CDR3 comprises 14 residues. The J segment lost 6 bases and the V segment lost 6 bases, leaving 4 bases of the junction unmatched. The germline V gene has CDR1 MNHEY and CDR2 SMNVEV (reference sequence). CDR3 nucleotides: TGTGCCAGCAGCACGGGACTAGCGGCCAATGAGCAGTTCTTC. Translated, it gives CASSTGLAANEQFF.

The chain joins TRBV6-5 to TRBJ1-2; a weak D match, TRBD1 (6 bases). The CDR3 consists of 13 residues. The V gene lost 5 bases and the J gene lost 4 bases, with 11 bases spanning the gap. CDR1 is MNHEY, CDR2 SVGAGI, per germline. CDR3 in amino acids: CASSTGTGYGYTF. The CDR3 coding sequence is TGTGCCAGCAGTACAGGGACCGGCTATGGCTACACCTTC.

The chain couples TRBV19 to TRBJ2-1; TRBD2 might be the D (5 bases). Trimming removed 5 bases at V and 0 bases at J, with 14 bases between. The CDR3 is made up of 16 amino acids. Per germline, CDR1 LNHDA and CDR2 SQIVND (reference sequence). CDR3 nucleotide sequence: TGTGCCAGTAGTGGAGCACTAGGTGGCTCCTACAATGAGCAGTTCTTC. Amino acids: CASSGALGGSYNEQFF.

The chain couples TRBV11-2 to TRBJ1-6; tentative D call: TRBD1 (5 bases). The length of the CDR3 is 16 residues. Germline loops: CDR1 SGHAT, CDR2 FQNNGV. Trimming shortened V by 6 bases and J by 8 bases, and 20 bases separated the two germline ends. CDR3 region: CASSTEGRGVDSPLHF. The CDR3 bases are TGTGCCAGCAGTACCGAGGGACGGGGGGTTGATTCACCCCTCCACTTT.

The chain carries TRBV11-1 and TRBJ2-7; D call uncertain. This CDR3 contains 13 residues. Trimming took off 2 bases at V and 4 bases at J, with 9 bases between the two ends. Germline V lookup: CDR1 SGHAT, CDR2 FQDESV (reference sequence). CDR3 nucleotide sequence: TGTGCCAGCAGCTTACTGGCGACGTACGAGCAGTACTTC. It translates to CASSLLATYEQYF.

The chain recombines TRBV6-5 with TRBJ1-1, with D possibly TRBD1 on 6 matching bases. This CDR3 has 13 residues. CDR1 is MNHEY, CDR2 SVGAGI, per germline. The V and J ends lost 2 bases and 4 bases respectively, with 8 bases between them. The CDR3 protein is CASSYGGATEAFF. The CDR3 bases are TGTGCCAGCAGTTACGGGGGGGCCACTGAAGCTTTCTTT.

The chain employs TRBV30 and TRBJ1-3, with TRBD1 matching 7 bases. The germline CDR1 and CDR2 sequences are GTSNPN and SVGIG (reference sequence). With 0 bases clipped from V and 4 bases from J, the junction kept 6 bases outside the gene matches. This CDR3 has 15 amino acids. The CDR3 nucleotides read TGTGCCTGGAGTGTACAGGGGCCGTCCGGAAACACCATATATTTT. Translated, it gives CAWSVQGPSGNTIYF.

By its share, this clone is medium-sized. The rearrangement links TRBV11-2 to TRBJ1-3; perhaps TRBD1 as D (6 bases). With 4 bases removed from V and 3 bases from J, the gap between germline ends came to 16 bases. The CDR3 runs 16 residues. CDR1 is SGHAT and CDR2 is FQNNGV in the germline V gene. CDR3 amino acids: CASSWEQGLDGNTIYF. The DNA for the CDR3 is TGTGCCAGCAGCTGGGAACAGGGTTTGGATGGAAACACCATATATTTT.

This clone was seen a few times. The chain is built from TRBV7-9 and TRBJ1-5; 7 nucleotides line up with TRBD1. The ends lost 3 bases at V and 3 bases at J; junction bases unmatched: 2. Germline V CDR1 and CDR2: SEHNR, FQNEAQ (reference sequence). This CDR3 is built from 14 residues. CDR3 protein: CASSFQGDNQPQHF. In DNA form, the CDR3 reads TGTGCCAGCAGCTTTCAGGGGGACAATCAGCCCCAGCATTTT.

CDR3 sequence (DNA): TGTGCCAGCAGCGTAGGGGACTTCTCCTACGAGCAGTACTTC. Its translation is CASSVGDFSYEQYF. The gene calls are TRBV9 and TRBJ2-7; possibly TRBD2 for D (6 bases). The V gene's germline CDR1 is SGDLS and CDR2 YYNGEE. V was cut by 0 bases and J by 0 bases, with 7 bases left in between. This CDR3 contains 14 residues.